Sequencing of this T cell receptor beta chain was carried out in a study of neurological immune-mediated disorders. Per the germline V gene, CDR1 is SGHRS and CDR2 is YFSETQ. The CDR3 loop spans 16 amino acids. Trimming removed 0 bases at V and 0 bases at J, with 12 bases between. This clonotype has ten or more counts. TCRdb re-derived calls from the 5' RACE reads in MiXCR, one entry per CDR3 protein. The sample has about 65,000 distinct CDR3 sequences, more than 3.5% seen once. The material sequenced was PBMCs. V usage is TRBV5-1 and J usage is TRBJ1-2, with TRBD1 as a possible D gene (6 bases). The sequence was obtained from a man between 50 and 59 years old with multiple sclerosis. Written as DNA, the CDR3 is TGCGCCAGCAGCTTGGCGGGGGCGTACCCTAACTATGGCTACACCTTC. This sequence encodes CASSLAGAYPNYGYTF.